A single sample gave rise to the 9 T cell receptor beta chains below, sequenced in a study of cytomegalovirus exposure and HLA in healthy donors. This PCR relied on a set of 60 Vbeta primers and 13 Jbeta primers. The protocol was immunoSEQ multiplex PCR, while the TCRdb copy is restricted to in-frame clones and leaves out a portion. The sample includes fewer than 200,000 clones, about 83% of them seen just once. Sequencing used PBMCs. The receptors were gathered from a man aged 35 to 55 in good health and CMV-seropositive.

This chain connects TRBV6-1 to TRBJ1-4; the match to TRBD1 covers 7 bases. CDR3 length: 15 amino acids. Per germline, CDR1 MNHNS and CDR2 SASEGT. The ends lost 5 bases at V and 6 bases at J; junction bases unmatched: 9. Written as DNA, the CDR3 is TGTGCCAGCAGTATTACCGGGACAGTGGATGAAAAACTGTTTTTT. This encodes CASSITGTVDEKLFF.

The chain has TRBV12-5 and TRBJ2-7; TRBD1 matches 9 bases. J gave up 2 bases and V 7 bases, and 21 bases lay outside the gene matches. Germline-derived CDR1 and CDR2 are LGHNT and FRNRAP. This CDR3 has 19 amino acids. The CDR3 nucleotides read TGTGCTAGTGACGTAACCCATTTAAGGACAGGGGACCTACCCTACGAGCAGTACTTC. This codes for CASDVTHLRTGDLPYEQYF.

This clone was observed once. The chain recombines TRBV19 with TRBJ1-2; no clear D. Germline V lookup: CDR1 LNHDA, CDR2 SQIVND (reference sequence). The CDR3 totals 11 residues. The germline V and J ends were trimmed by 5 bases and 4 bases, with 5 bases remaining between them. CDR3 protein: CASSYGYGYTF. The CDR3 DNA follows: TGTGCCAGTAGTTACGGCTATGGCTACACCTTC.

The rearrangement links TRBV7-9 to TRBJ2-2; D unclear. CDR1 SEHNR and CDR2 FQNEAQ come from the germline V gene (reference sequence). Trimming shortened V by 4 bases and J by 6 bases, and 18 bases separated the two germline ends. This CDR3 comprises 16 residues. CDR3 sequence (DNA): TGTGCCAGCAGCTCGCCTCCTGGGCCTCCCCCCGGGGAGCTGTTTTTT. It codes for CASSSPPGPPPGELFF.

The CDR3 DNA follows: TGTGCCAGCGCGGGCGCCTGGGCCTACGAGCAGTACTTC. Encoded protein: CASAGAWAYEQYF. The V gene is TRBV27, the J gene TRBJ2-7; a weak D match, TRBD2 (5 bases). The V gene lost 8 bases and the J gene lost 2 bases, with 13 bases spanning the gap. The germline V gene has CDR1 MNHEY and CDR2 SMNVEV (reference sequence). The CDR3 has 13 residues.

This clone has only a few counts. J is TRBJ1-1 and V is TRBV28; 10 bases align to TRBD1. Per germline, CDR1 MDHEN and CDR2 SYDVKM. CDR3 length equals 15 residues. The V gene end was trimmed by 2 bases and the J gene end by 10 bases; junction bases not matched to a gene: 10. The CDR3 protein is CASSLRGTGAGGAFF. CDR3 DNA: TGTGCCAGCAGTTTACGGGGGACAGGGGCTGGTGGAGCTTTCTTT.

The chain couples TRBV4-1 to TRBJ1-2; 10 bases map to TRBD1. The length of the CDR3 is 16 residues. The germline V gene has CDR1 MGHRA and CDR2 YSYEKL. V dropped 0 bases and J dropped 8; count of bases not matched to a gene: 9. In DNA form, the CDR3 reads TGCGCCAGCAGCCAAGAACGGAGACAGGGGGCTCAGGGCTACACCTTC. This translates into CASSQERRQGAQGYTF.

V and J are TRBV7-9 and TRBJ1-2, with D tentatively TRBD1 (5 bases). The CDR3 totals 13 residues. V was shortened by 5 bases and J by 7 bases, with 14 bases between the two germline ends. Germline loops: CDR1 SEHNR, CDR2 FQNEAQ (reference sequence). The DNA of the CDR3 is TGTGCCAGCAGCGCGTCAGGGTGGGTTGGCTACACCTTC. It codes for CASSASGWVGYTF.

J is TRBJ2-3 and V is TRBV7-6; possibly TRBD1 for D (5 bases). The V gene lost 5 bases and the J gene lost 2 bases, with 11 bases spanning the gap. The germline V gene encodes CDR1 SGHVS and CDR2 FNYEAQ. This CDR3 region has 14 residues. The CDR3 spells CASSPDSSTDTQYF. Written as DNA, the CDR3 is TGTGCCAGCAGCCCCGACAGCTCCACAGATACGCAGTATTTT.